This section outlines one T cell receptor beta chain sequence together with its context. The entry originates in a study of blood T cell repertoires in COVID-19. About the study: Sites across the United States, Italy and Spain contributed samples from acute and convalescent COVID-19. PBMCs, B-cell-depleted T cells, or T cells provided the cDNA or gDNA that made up the material.

The CDR3 covers 16 residues. Germline V CDR1 and CDR2: MNHEY, SMNVEV (reference sequence). Trimming took off 4 bases at V and 8 bases at J, with 18 bases between the two ends. In the original analysis: Counts of nucleated cells, estimated from reference gene primer amplification, were obtained. Clones were read by immunoSEQ multiplex PCR, and TCRdb kept only the in-frame ones, dropping some. Clonal size and the V and J genes are those of that table, whereas D and trimming came from the DNA. The sample holds 85,000 to 130,000 clones, roughly 90% seen once. This clonotype was sampled from a man between 60 and 70 years old with acute or convalescent COVID-19. Source material: peripheral blood. This sequence joins TRBV27 and TRBJ1-6; a possible D gene is TRBD1 (6 bases). CDR3 protein: CASSYSFRGRDSPLHF. CDR3 bases: TGTGCCAGCAGTTATAGTTTCAGGGGAAGGGATTCACCCCTCCACTTT.